Sequencing of this TCR beta chain was carried out in a study of cytomegalovirus exposure and HLA in healthy donors. The CDR3 sequence is 16 residues long. V lost 4 bases and J 5 bases, leaving 21 bases between the germline ends. Germline V gene sequence: CDR1 SGHRS, CDR2 YFSETQ. TCRdb's copy holds only in-frame clones and misses some; the assay was immunoSEQ multiplex PCR. Of about 130,000 clones listed, about 96% are singletons. Material: PBMCs. The clonotype was recovered from a man younger than 30 in good health and CMV-seronegative. The chain uses TRBV5-1 and TRBJ2-5, with TRBD1 as a possible D gene (8 bases). This CDR3 is CASSPIPGQGGETQYF. CDR3 bases: TGCGCCAGCAGCCCGATACCCGGACAGGGAGGGGAGACCCAGTACTTC.